This TCR beta chain came from a study of blood T cell repertoires in COVID-19. Whole-study context: PBMCs, B-cell-depleted T cells, or T cells provided the cDNA or gDNA that made up the material.

Method: immunoSEQ multiplex PCR; TCRdb's copy keeps in-frame clones and lacks some. Of 15,000 to 20,000 clones in the sample, 85% to 90% are singletons; the top ten hold more than 25%. Germline V gene sequence: CDR1 SGHRS, CDR2 YFSETQ. V gave up 3 bases and J gave up 4 bases, with 7 bases separating them. The CDR3 is 12 amino acids. This clonotype originated in a woman aged 80 or older with COVID-19, enrolled during active disease. The chain uses TRBV5-1 and TRBJ1-1; TRBD1 is a possible D gene (6 bases). The sample comprised peripheral blood. In DNA form, the CDR3 reads TGCGCCAGCAGCTCACAGGGCACTGAAGCTTTCTTT. It translates to CASSSQGTEAFF.